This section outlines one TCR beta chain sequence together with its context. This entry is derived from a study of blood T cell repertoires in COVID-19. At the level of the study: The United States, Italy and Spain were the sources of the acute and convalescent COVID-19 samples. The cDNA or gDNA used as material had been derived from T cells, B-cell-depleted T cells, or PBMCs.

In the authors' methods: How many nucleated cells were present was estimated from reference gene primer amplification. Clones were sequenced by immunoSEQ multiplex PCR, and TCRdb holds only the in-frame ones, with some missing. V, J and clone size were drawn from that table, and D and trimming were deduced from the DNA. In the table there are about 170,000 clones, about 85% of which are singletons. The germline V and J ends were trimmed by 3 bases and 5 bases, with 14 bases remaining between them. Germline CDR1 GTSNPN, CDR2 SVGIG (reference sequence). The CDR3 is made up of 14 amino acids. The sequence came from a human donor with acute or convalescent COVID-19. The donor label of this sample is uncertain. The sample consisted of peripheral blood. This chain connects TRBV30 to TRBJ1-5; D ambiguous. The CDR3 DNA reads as TGTGCCTGGAGCGGAGGCGGTTTATATCAGCCCCAGCATTTT. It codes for CAWSGGGLYQPQHF. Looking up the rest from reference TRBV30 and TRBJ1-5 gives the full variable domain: SQTIHQWPATLVQPVGSPLSLECTVEGTSNPNLYWYRQAAGRGLQLLFYSVGIGQISSEVPQNLSASRPQDRQFILSSKKLLLSDSGFYLCAWSGGGLYQPQHFGDGTRLSIL.